The sequence of this T cell receptor (beta chain) was determined in a study of cytomegalovirus exposure and HLA in healthy donors. About the study: Both the 120 or so validation repertoires and the roughly 620 first-cohort repertoires used the same platform, as reported by a later analysis. Study-level results: Cytomegalovirus status was reportedly diagnosed by the classifier with high specificity and sensitivity.

Note on this clone: Antigen unknown.

This CDR3 has 15 amino acids. Germline V CDR1 and CDR2: SGHTA, FQGNSA. V was clipped by 4 bases and J by 4 bases; unmatched bases: 1. Assay used: immunoSEQ multiplex PCR; TCRdb lists only in-frame clones, some missing. The table lists a few hundred thousand clones, roughly 90% of them singletons. It was the approximately 130-subject validation cohort, separate from the roughly 700-subject first cohort, to which the donors belonged. The sequencing sample was made of PBMCs. The TCR comes from a woman between 18 and 29 years old in good health and CMV-seronegative. The chain employs TRBV7-2 and TRBJ2-2; 12 nucleotides align to TRBD1. This CDR3 is CASSSGQGATGELFF. CDR3 sequence (DNA): TGTGCCAGCAGCTCGGGACAGGGGGCCACCGGGGAGCTGTTTTTT. Looking up the rest from reference TRBV7-2 and TRBJ2-2 gives the full variable domain: GAGVSQSPSNKVTEKGKDVELRCDPISGHTALYWYRQSLGQGLEFLIYFQGNSAPDKSGLPSDRFSAERTGGSVSTLTIQRTQQEDSAVYLCASSSGQGATGELFFGEGSRLTVL.